This T cell receptor beta chain came from a study of HIV-infected children after antiretroviral therapy interruption (dated by TCRdb to the late 2010s). In terms of the full investigation: Eight children, all with CD4+ count above 500 and viral load below 50 copies/ml, were included, of whom four were on planned treatment interruption and four were on continuous treatment. The interruption group had a median age of roughly 9.5 years, compared with over 7 years in the continuous treatment group. Exposure to EBV and CMV had been recorded for most participating children. For the interruption arm, samples were taken at week 0, at week 12, at the end of interruption (week 24 or 48), and roughly 3 years after the study ended. Continuous-treatment samples were analyzed from corresponding weeks 0, 48 and 150. Alongside thymic output measurements, TCR repertoires of children on planned treatment interruption were compared with TCR repertoires of children on continuous antiretroviral treatment. Points the paper makes about the study in general: In a few patients, shared-triplet CDR3 clusters rose after interruption, but the overall increase reached significance only when one outlier patient was excluded. In naive CD4+ repertoires of PTI patients, CDR3 sharing between time points fell after interruption began; many sequences were shared between end of interruption and 3 years later. The small number of patients is a limitation of the study, so the data should be interpreted with caution.

Libraries were prepared through 3' RACE. TCR libraries were constructed from RNA with a 3' RACE protocol that used unique molecular identifiers to correct for PCR amplification bias. Up to about 12 amplicon libraries were pooled and sequenced on an Illumina MiSeq with v2 2x250 paired-end chemistry. Concerning the study's data processing: Reads were processed with Decombinator to assign V and J genes and CDR3, with barcode-based error and PCR bias correction. Before Gini coefficients were calculated with the R ineq package, the repertoires were subsampled to the same depth. GLIPH, Hamming distance and a shared triplet metric were used to assess CDR3 similarity. TCRdb cleaned the public reads at Q25 with fastp, built clones with MiXCR and kept in-frame beta chains. Rows merge per CDR3 protein into single entries with the most common DNA and genes. V and J calls and clone size were set by TCRdb, not the authors. The sample table contains 14,000 to 15,000 distinct CDR3 sequences; only one count was recorded for less than 3.5% of them. The ten most abundant clones make up less than 40% of the sample.

This clonotype showed up many times. What this receptor recognizes is not known. No base-level quality is on record; no much larger clone is a single base apart. What this sample's treatment or condition label stands for: PENTA 11 planned treatment interruption arm or continuous ART arm. The participants were children from the United Kingdom between 2 and 15 years old who had been on ART with at least three drugs for 24 weeks or longer. Cryopreserved PBMCs containing at least 5 million viable cells were required, and a handful of candidate patients were excluded because of low viable PBMC yield. Using a FACSAria III cell sorter, memory CD8+ CD45RO+ CD45RA- T cells were FACS-sorted out of thawed PBMCs. After sorting, cells were fixed, and RNA was extracted with the RNeasy FFPE kit and then with the RNeasy Micro kit. Per the germline V gene (reference sequence), LGHDT is the CDR1 and YNNKEL is the CDR2. The CDR3 measures 15 amino acids from cysteine to phenylalanine. The entry retains the CDR3 DNA only, 45 bases that are in frame from base 1. The V end loses 0 bases and the J end loses 9 bases, and a stretch of 15 bases separates them.

The source is a pool of human donors with HIV. The sequenced sample was CD45RO+ CD8+ T cells from PBMCs, pooled from several time points, obtained from a donor given antiretroviral therapy, either interrupted or continuous. Taken with the paper, the label for cell subset or site translates to: memory CD8+ CD45RO+ CD45RA- T cells. The chain is made from TRBV3-1 and TRBJ2-1, with the D call perhaps TRBD1 or TRBD2, as 5 bases match in each case. The DNA is as follows: TGTGCCAGCAGCCAAGATTTTGAGGGGATTGGTGAGCAGTTCTTC. It translates as CASSQDFEGIGEQFF.